This T cell receptor (beta chain) was observed in a study of blood T cell repertoires in COVID-19. Study-level information: The cDNA or gDNA used as material had been derived from T cells, B-cell-depleted T cells, or PBMCs.

Libraries were prepared by immunoSEQ multiplex PCR; TCRdb keeps only in-frame clonotypes and omits some of them. The top ten hold approximately 1.9% of the sample, which has 300,000 to 400,000 clones, 75% to 90% seen once. Sequenced input: PBMCs or T cells enriched from blood (not recorded which). This TCR was recovered from a woman in her thirties who had been exposed to COVID-19.

CDR3 region: CASSLLRLEQFF. In nucleotides, the CDR3 is TGTGCCAGCAGCCTCCTTCGTTTGGAGCAGTTCTTC. This chain joins TRBV6-5 and TRBJ2-1; D is ambiguous. CDR1 MNHEY and CDR2 SVGAGI come from the germline V gene. With 6 bases removed from V and 10 bases from J, the gap between germline ends came to 13 bases. The length of the CDR3 is 12 residues.